The entry below describes one T cell receptor beta chain. Its target is not known. Per germline, CDR1 DFQATT and CDR2 SNEGSKA (reference sequence). The CDR3 consists of 14 residues. Unmatched junction bases numbered 5, after V lost 5 bases and J lost 1 base. The data are from a study of response to subunit inactivated influenza vaccine. Study findings and constraints: Researchers suggested that each seasonal influenza vaccination recruits few new T cells.

A single record per CDR3 protein comes from TCRdb applying MiXCR to the RT-PCR reads. The sample lists some 500,000 distinct CDR3 sequences; 16% were seen once. The V call is TRBV20-1, the J call TRBJ1-3, with 7 bases lining up with TRBD1. The specimen was CD4+ T cells sorted from PBMCs, collected less than 30 months after vaccination. This receptor was identified in a man aged 50-75 years who received an inactivated influenza vaccine. CDR3 sequence reads: CSAYDRASGNTIYF. Here the CDR3 DNA reads TGCAGTGCTTACGACAGGGCTTCTGGAAACACCATATATTTT.